The T cell receptor (beta chain) described here comes from a study of OX40 agonist ivuxolimab in advanced cancers. Study at large: One patient with hepatocellular carcinoma and two with cutaneous melanoma, three in all, had partial responses.

Method: immunoSEQ multiplex PCR; TCRdb's copy keeps in-frame clones and lacks some. The top ten hold about 8% of the sample, which has 70,000 or so clones, 86% seen once. This CDR3 comprises 15 residues. Trimming left V 6 bases short and J 8 bases short, with 22 bases between. Germline V CDR1 and CDR2: MDHEN, SYDVKM. Study results and caveats: Near-lowest levels of clonal expansion characterized partial responders at 0.1-3.0 mg/kg. CD8+ T cells (on average) carried more expanded clones than CD4+ T cells.

With respect to this clone: Its antigen is unidentified.

The chain joins TRBV28 to TRBJ1-1; the D gene is possibly TRBD1 (6 bases). The sequencing used CD4+ or CD8+ T cells sorted from blood, collected in a trial of the OX40 agonist ivuxolimab. This clonotype was sampled from an adult with an advanced solid tumor such as melanoma, head and neck, liver or kidney cancer. The CDR3 protein is CASRGLGGLLSEAFF. The CDR3 DNA follows: TGTGCCAGCAGGGGGCTGGGGGGCTTATTATCGGAAGCTTTCTTT.